This T cell receptor beta chain stems from a study of T cell changes during pregnancy in multiple sclerosis. Using immunoSEQ multiplex PCR, the repertoire was profiled, and TCRdb retains in-frame clones only, with some absent. Of 79,000 or so clones detected, about 91% appear once; the ten largest clones hold about 1.8%. The TCR sequence derives from a female donor in good health, enrolled as a control in a pregnancy study. The sequencing here drew on peripheral blood, taken in the first trimester of pregnancy.

In DNA, the CDR3 is TGTGCCAGCTCACCAGGACAGGGCGAGACCCAGTACTTC. This sequence encodes CASSPGQGETQYF. The chain joins TRBV18 to TRBJ2-5; 8 positions match TRBD1. Trimming at V came to 2 bases and at J to 5 bases, leaving 1 base not matched to a gene. Germline assignment: CDR1 KGHSH and CDR2 LQKENI. This CDR3 contains 13 residues. Full variable domain (remainder filled in from reference TRBV18 and TRBJ2-5): NAGVMQNPRHLVRRRGQEARLRCSPMKGHSHVYWYRQLPEEGLKFMVYLQKENIIDESGMPKERFSAEFPKEGPSILRIQQVVRGDSAAYFCASSPGQGETQYFGPGTRLLVL.